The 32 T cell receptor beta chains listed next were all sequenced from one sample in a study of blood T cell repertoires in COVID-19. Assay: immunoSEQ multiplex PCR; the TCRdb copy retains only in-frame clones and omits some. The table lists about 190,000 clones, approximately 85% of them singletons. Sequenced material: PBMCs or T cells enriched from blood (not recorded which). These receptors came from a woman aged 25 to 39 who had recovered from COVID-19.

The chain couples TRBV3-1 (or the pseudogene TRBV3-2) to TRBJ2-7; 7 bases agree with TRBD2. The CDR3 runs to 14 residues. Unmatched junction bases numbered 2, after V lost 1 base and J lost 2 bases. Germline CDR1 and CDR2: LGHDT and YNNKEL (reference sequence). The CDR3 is CASSQAGGTYEQYF. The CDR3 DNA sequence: TGTGCCAGCAGCCAAGCGGGAGGCACCTACGAGCAGTACTTC.

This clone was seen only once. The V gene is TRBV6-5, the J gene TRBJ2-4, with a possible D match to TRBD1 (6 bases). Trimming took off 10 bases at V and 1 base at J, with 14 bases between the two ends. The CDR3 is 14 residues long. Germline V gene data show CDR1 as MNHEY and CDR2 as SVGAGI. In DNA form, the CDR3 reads TGTGCCACCCGACAGGACCTTGCCAAAAACATTCAGTACTTC. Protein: CATRQDLAKNIQYF.

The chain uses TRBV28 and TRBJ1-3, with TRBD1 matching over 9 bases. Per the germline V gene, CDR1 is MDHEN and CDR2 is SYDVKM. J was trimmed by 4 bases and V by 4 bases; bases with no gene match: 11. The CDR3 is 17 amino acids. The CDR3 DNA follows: TGTGCCAGCAGTTCCTCGTACCTACAGGGGGCAGGAAACACCATATATTTT. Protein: CASSSSYLQGAGNTIYF.

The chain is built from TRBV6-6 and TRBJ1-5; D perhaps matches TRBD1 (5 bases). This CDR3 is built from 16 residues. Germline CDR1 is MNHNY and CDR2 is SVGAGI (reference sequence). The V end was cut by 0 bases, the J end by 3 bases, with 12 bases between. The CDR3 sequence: CASSYSPAGVNQPQHF. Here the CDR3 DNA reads TGTGCCAGCAGTTACTCCCCCGCGGGGGTCAATCAGCCCCAGCATTTT.

This CDR3 is CASRATGGTTEAFF. The CDR3, as DNA: TGCGCCAGCAGAGCGACAGGAGGAACAACTGAAGCTTTCTTT. The chain carries TRBV5-1 and TRBJ1-1; D is possibly TRBD1 (6 bases). The CDR3 spans 14 residues. The germline V and J ends were trimmed by 5 bases and 5 bases, with 16 bases remaining between them. Per germline, CDR1 SGHRS and CDR2 YFSETQ.

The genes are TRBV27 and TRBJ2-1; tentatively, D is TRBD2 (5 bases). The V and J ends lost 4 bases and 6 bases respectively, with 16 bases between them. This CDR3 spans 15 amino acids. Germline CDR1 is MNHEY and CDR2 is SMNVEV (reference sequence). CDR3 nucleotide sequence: TGTGCCAGCAGTTCGGTACCACTAGGGATCAATGAGCAGTTCTTC. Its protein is CASSSVPLGINEQFF.

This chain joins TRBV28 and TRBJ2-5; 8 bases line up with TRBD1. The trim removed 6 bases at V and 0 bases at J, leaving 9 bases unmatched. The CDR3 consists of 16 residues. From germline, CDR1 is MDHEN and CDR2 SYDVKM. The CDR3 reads CASSRGTGGYQETQYF. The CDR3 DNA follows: TGTGCCAGCAGCCGCGGGACAGGAGGCTACCAAGAGACCCAGTACTTC.

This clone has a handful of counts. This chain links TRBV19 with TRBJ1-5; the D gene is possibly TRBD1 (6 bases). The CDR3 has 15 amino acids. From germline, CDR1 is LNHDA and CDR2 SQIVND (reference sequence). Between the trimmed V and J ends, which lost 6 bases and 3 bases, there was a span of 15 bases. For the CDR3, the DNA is TGTGCCAGTAGAGGGACAATCCCCTTCAATCAGCCCCAGCATTTT. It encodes CASRGTIPFNQPQHF.

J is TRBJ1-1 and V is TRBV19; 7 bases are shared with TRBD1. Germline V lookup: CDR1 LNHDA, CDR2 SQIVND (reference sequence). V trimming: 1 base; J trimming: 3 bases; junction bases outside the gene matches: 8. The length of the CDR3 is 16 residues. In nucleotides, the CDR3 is TGTGCCAGTAGTATAGCGACAGGGACAGCTTACACTGAAGCTTTCTTT. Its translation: CASSIATGTAYTEAFF.

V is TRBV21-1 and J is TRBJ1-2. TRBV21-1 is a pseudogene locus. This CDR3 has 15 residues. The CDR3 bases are TGTGCCAGCAGCCCACCCGCGGAAACTAACTATGGCTACACCTTC. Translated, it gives CASSPPAETNYGYTF.

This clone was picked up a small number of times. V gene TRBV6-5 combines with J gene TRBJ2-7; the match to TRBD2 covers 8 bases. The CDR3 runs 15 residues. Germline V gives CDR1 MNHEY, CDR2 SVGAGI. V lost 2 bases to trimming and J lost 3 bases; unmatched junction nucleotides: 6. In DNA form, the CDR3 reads TGTGCCAGCAGTTACGGTAGCGGGATAATCTACGAGCAGTACTTC. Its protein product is CASSYGSGIIYEQYF.

CDR3 nucleotide sequence: TGTGCCAGCAGCGCATATCCCAAAGTAGCCCGGGCCGGGGAGCTGTTTTTT. Protein product: CASSAYPKVARAGELFF. The V call is TRBV3-1 (or the pseudogene TRBV3-2), the J call TRBJ2-2; D gene unclear. Trimming took 5 bases from V and 6 from J, leaving 22 bases between them. This CDR3 is built from 17 residues. In germline, CDR1 is LGHDT, CDR2 YNNKEL (reference sequence).

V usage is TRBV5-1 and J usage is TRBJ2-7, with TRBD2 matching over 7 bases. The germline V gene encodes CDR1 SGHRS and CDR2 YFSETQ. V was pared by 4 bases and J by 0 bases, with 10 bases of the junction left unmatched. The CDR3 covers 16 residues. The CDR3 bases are TGCGCCAGCAGCCCTCTAACGGGGGAGGGCTCCTACGAGCAGTACTTC. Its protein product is CASSPLTGEGSYEQYF. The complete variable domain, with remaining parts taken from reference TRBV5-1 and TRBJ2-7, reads KAGVTQTPRYLIKTRGQQVTLSCSPISGHRSVSWYQQTPGQGLQFLFEYFSETQRNKGNFPGRFSGRQFSNSRSEMNVSTLELGDSALYLCASSPLTGEGSYEQYFGPGTRLTVT.

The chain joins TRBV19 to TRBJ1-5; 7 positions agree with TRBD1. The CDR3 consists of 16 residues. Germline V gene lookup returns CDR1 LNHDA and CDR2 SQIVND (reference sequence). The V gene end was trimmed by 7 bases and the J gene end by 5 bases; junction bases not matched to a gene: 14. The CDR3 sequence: CASKDPYRGTYQPQHF. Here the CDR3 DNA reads TGTGCCAGTAAGGACCCCTACAGGGGAACGTATCAGCCCCAGCATTTT.

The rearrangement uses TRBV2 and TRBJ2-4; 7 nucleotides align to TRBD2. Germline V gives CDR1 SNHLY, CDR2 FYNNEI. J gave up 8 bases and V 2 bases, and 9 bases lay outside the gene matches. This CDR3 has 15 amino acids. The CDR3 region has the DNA TGTGCCAGCAGTGAATTGGCGGGGGTCAAGGACATTCAGTACTTC. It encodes CASSELAGVKDIQYF.

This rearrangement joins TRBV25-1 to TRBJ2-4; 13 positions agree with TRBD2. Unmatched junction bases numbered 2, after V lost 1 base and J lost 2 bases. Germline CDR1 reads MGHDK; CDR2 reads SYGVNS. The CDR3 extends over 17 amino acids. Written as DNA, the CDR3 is TGTGCCAGCAGTGAATTACTAGCGGGAGGGACCAAAAACATTCAGTACTTC. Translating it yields CASSELLAGGTKNIQYF.

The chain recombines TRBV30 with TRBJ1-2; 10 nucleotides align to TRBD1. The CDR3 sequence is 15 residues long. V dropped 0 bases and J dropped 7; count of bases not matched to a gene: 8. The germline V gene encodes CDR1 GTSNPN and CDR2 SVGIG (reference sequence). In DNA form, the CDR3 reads TGTGCCTGGAGTGTACCCGTGACAGGGGGCGGTGGCTACACCTTC. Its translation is CAWSVPVTGGGGYTF.

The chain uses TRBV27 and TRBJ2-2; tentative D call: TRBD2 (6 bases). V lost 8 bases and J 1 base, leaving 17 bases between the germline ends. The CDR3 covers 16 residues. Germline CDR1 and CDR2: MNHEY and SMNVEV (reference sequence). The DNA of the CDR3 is TGTGCCAGCCGGGCGCTAAATAGCGGGAACACCGGGGAGCTGTTTTTT. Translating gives CASRALNSGNTGELFF.

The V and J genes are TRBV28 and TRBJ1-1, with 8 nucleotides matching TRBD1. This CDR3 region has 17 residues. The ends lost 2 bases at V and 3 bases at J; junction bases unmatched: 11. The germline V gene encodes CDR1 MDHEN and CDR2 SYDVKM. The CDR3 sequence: CASSLETGAGLDTEAFF. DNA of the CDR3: TGTGCCAGCAGTTTAGAGACAGGGGCCGGGTTGGACACTGAAGCTTTCTTT.

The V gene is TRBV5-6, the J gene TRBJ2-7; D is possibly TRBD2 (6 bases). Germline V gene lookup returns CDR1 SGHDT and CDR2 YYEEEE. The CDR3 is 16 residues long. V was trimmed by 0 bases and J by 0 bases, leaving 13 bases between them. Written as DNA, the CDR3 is TGTGCCAGCAGCTTGGAAGGGGACTCTTTCTCCTACGAGCAGTACTTC. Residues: CASSLEGDSFSYEQYF. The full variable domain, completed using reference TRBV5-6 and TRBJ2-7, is DAGVTQSPTHLIKTRGQQVTLRCSPKSGHDTVSWYQQALGQGPQFIFQYYEEEERQRGNFPDRFSGHQFPNYSSELNVNALLLGDSALYLCASSLEGDSFSYEQYFGPGTRLTVT.

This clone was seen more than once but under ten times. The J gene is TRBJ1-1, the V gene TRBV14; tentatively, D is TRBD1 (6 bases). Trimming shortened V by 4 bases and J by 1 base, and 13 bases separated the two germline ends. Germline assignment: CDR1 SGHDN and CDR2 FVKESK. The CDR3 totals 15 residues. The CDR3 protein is CASSRIDRTNTEAFF. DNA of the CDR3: TGTGCCAGCAGCCGCATCGACAGGACGAACACTGAAGCTTTCTTT.

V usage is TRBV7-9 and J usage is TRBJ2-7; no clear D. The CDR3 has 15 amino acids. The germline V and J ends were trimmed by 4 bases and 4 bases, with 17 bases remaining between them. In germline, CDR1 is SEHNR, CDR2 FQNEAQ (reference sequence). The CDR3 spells CASSSLSTNKYEQYF. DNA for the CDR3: TGTGCCAGCAGCTCCCTTAGCACCAATAAATACGAGCAGTACTTC.

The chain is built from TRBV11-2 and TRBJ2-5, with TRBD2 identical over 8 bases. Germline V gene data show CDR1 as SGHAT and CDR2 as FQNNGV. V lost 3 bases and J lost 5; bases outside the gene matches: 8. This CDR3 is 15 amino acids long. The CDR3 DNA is TGTGCCAGCAGCTTTACGGGAGGGCCGGGGGAGACCCAGTACTTC. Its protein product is CASSFTGGPGETQYF.

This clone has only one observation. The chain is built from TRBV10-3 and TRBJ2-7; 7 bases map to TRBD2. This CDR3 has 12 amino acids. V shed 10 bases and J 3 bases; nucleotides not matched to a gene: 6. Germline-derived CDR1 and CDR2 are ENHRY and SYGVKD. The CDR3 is CATGGSVYEQYF. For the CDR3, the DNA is TGTGCCACCGGCGGGAGTGTCTACGAGCAGTACTTC.

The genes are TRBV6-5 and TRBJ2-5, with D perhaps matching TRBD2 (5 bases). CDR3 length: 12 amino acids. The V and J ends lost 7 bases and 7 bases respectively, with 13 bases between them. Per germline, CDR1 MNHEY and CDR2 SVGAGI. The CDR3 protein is CASTTGRGTQYF. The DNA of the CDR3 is TGTGCCAGCACCACGGGCCGGGGGACCCAGTACTTC.

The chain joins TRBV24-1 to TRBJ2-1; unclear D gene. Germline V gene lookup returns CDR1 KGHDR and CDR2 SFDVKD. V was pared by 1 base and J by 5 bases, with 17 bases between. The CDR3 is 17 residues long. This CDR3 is CATSDFTGPHTHNEQFF. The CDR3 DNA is TGTGCCACCAGTGATTTTACGGGTCCGCACACACACAATGAGCAGTTCTTC.

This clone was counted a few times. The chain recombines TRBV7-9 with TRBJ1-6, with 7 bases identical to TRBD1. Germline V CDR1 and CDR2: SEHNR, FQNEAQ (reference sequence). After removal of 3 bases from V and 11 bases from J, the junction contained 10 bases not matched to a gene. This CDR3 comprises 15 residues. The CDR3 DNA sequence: TGTGCCAGCAGCTTCGGGACAGCCCGAGGGACACCCCTCCACTTT. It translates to CASSFGTARGTPLHF.

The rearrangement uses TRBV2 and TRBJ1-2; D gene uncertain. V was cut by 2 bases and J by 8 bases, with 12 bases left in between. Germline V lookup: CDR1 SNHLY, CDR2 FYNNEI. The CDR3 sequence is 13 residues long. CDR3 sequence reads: CASSESVSKGYTF. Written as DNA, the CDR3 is TGTGCCAGCAGTGAATCCGTCAGTAAAGGCTACACCTTC.

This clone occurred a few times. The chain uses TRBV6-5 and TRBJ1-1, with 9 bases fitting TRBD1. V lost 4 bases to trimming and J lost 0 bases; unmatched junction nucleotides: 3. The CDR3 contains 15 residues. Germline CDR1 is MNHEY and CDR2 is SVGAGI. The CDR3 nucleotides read TGTGCCAGCAGTTCGACAGGGGGGCTGAACACTGAAGCTTTCTTT. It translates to CASSSTGGLNTEAFF.

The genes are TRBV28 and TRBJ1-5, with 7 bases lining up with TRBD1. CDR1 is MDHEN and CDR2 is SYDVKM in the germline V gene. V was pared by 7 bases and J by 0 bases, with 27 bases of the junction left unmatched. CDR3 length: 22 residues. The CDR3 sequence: CASNASRGILHGGGYSNQPQHF. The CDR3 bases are TGTGCCAGCAACGCATCCCGGGGGATTCTTCACGGAGGGGGCTATAGCAATCAGCCCCAGCATTTT.

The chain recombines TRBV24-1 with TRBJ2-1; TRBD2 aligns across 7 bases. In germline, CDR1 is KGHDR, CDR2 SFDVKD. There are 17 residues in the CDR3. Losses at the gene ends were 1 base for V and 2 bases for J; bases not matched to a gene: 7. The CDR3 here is CATSDFSSGYTYNEQFF. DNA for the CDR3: TGTGCCACCAGTGATTTCTCTAGCGGCTATACCTACAATGAGCAGTTCTTC.

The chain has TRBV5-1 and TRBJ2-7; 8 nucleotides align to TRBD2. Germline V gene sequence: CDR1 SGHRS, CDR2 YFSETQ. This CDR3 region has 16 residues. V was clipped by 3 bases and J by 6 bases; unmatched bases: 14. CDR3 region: CASSWRETAGVPEQYF. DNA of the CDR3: TGCGCCAGCAGCTGGAGAGAAACAGCGGGAGTCCCCGAGCAGTACTTC.